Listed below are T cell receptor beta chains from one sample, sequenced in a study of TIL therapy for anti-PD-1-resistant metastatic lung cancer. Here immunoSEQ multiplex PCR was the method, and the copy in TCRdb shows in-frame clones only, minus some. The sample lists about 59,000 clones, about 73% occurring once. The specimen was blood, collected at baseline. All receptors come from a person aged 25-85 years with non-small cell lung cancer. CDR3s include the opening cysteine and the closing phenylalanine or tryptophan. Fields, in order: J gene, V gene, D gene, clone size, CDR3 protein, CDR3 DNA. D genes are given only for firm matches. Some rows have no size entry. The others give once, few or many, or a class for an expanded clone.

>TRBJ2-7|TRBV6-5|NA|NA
CASSYSITGYEQYF
TGTGCCAGCAGTTACTCGATCACGGGCTACGAGCAGTACTTC
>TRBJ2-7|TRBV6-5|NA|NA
CASSYVGADSREQYF
TGTGCCAGCAGTTATGTTGGTGCGGACAGCAGAGAGCAGTACTTC
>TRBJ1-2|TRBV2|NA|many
CASSVYREYGYTF
TGTGCCAGCAGTGTCTACAGGGAGTATGGCTACACCTTC
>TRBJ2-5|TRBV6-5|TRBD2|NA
CASRVAGGIETQYF
TGTGCCAGCAGGGTAGCGGGAGGTATTGAGACCCAGTACTTC
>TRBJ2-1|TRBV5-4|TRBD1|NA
CASHIGTEYNEQFF
TGTGCCAGCCACATCGGGACAGAATACAATGAGCAGTTCTTC
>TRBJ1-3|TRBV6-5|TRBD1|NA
CASSYSGQGAGNTIYF
TGTGCCAGCAGTTACTCGGGCCAGGGGGCTGGAAACACCATATATTTT
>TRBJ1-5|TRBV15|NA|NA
CATSSPFLQPQHF
TGTGCCACCAGCAGTCCGTTTCTACAGCCCCAGCATTTT
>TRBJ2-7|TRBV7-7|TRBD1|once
CASSRDREYEQYF
TGTGCCAGCAGCCGGGACAGAGAGTACGAGCAGTACTTC
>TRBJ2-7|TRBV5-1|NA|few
CASSSPTTGYEQYF
TGCGCCAGCAGCTCCCCTACCACCGGCTACGAGCAGTACTTC
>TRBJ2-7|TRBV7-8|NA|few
CASSPRTGHQDEQYF
TGTGCCAGCAGCCCACGTACCGGGCATCAGGACGAGCAGTACTTC
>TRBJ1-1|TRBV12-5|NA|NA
CASGTGGQNTEAFF
TGTGCTAGTGGTACGGGTGGACAGAACACTGAAGCTTTCTTT
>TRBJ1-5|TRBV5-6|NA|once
CASSGGLSNQPQHF
TGTGCCAGCAGCGGAGGACTGTCTAATCAGCCCCAGCATTTT
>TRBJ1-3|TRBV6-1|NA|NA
CASVRGRLSGNTIYF
TGTGCCAGCGTCCGGGGCAGGCTCTCTGGAAACACCATATATTTT
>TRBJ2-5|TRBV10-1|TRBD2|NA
CASSDYKTSGGARQETQYF
TGCGCCAGCAGTGACTACAAAACTAGCGGTGGGGCCAGGCAAGAGACCCAGTACTTC
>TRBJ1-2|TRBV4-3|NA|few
CASSDDGLYGYTF
TGCGCCAGCAGCGATGACGGTTTATATGGCTACACCTTC
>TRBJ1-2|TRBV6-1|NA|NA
CASSEAYNRANYGYTF
TGTGCCAGCAGTGAAGCATACAACAGGGCTAACTATGGCTACACCTTC
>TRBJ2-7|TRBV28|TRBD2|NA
CASSRNSGRGLYEQYF
TGTGCCAGCAGTCGGAATAGCGGGAGAGGTCTATACGAGCAGTACTTC
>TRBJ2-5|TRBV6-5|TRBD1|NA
CASSLQGAHQETQYF
TGTGCCAGCAGTTTACAGGGGGCCCACCAAGAGACCCAGTACTTC
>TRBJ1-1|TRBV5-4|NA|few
CASSLVDRLNTEAFF
TGTGCCAGCAGCTTGGTGGACAGACTAAACACTGAAGCTTTCTTT
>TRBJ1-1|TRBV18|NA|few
CASSPLREAEAFF
TGTGCCAGCTCACCACTGAGAGAGGCTGAAGCTTTCTTT
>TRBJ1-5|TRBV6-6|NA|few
CASSREGQVQPQHF
TGTGCCAGCAGTCGGGAGGGGCAAGTCCAGCCCCAGCATTTT
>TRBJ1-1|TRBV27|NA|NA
CASSLGSEAFF
TGTGCCAGCAGTTTAGGGTCTGAAGCTTTCTTT
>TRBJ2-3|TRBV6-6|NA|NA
CASSRDSTDTQYF
TGTGCCAGCAGTAGGGACAGCACAGATACGCAGTATTTT
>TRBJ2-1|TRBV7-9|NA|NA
CASSLDRKQGHNEQFF
TGTGCCAGCAGCTTAGACAGGAAGCAGGGCCACAATGAGCAGTTCTTC
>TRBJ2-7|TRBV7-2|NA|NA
CASSLVVVTGHEQYF
TGTGCCAGCAGCTTAGTGGTTGTGACGGGACACGAGCAGTACTTC
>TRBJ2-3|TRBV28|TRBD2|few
CASSLVSSGIHTDTQYF
TGTGCCAGCAGTTTGGTCTCCAGCGGGATCCACACAGATACGCAGTATTTT
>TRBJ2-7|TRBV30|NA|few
CAWSPWDNLYEQYF
TGTGCCTGGAGTCCCTGGGATAATCTCTACGAGCAGTACTTC
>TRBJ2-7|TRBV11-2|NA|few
CASSSRGIGPYEQYF
TGTGCCAGCAGCTCGAGGGGTATCGGCCCCTACGAGCAGTACTTC
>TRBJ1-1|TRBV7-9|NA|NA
CASSLTVNTEAFF
TGTGCCAGCAGCTTAACAGTGAACACTGAAGCTTTCTTT
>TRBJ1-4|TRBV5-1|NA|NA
CASSYSGPTTATNEKLFF
TGCGCCAGCAGCTACAGCGGGCCGACGACTGCAACTAATGAAAAACTGTTTTTT
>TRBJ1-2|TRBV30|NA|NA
CAWSPHRASNNYGYTF
TGTGCCTGGAGCCCCCATAGGGCTTCAAATAACTATGGCTACACCTTC
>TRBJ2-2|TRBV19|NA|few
CASRRARDTGELFF
TGTGCCAGTAGAAGGGCCCGGGACACCGGGGAGCTGTTTTTT
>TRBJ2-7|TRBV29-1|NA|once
CSVVGLGGRFSSEQYF
TGCAGCGTTGTGGGGCTCGGGGGGCGGTTTTCGAGTGAGCAGTACTTC
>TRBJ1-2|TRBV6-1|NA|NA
CASSEKSARVYGYTF
TGTGCCAGCAGTGAAAAATCGGCCAGGGTCTATGGCTACACCTTC
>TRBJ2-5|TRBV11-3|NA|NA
CASSFLAGTSYQETQYF
TGTGCCAGCAGTTTTTTGGCCGGGACCTCGTACCAAGAGACCCAGTACTTC
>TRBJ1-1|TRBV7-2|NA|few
CASSPHSGLEAFF
TGTGCCAGCAGCCCACATTCAGGACTTGAAGCTTTCTTT
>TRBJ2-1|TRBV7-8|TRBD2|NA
CASNTYGTSGGDEQFF
TGTGCCAGCAACACATACGGGACTAGCGGGGGGGATGAGCAGTTCTTC
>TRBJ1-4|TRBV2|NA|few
CASRAPSGSGEKLFF
TGTGCCAGCAGGGCCCCCTCAGGGTCGGGTGAAAAACTGTTTTTT
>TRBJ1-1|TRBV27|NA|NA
CASSFGRMNTEAFF
TGTGCCAGCAGTTTTGGGCGAATGAACACTGAAGCTTTCTTT
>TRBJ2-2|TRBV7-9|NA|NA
CASSRLAGELFF
TGTGCCAGCAGTCGGTTGGCCGGGGAGCTGTTTTTT
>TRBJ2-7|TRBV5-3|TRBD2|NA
CARREETSGSNEQYF
TGTGCCAGAAGGGAAGAGACTAGCGGGAGCAACGAGCAGTACTTC
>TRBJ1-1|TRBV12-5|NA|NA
CASGPRRGVGTEAFF
TGTGCTAGTGGTCCCCGTAGGGGCGTCGGCACTGAAGCTTTCTTT
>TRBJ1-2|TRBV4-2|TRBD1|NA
CASSPRQGEDYTF
TGTGCCAGCAGCCCGAGACAGGGGGAGGACTACACCTTC
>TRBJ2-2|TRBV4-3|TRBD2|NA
CASSQVIGTSGAPATGELFF
TGCGCCAGCAGCCAAGTCATAGGGACTAGCGGGGCCCCTGCCACCGGGGAGCTGTTTTTT
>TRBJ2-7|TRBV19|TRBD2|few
CASSSPSSGRPYEQYF
TGTGCCAGTAGTTCTCCCTCTAGCGGGAGGCCCTACGAGCAGTACTTC
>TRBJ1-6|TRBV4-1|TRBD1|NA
CASSHGTVGNSPLHF
TGCGCCAGCAGCCACGGGACAGTAGGGAATTCACCCCTCCACTTT
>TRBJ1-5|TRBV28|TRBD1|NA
CASSRQGVPGQPQHF
TGTGCCAGCAGTAGACAGGGGGTCCCTGGGCAGCCCCAGCATTTT
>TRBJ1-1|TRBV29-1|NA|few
CSVAELNTEAFF
TGCAGCGTTGCGGAATTGAACACTGAAGCTTTCTTT
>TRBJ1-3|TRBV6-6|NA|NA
CASSNPQGISGNTIYF
TGTGCCAGCAGTAATCCACAGGGCATCTCTGGAAACACCATATATTTT
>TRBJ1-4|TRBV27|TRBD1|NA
CASSLLAGQNEKLFF
TGTGCCAGCAGTCTCCTGGCGGGACAGAATGAAAAACTGTTTTTT
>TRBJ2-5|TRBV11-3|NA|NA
CASSPGQETQYF
TGTGCCAGCAGCCCGGGGCAAGAGACCCAGTACTTC
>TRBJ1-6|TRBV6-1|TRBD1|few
CASRSDRYNSPLHF
TGTGCCAGCAGGTCGGACAGGTACAATTCACCCCTCCACTTT
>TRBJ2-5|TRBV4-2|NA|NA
CASSQATTTSQETQYF
TGTGCCAGCAGCCAAGCAACGACAACGTCTCAAGAGACCCAGTACTTC
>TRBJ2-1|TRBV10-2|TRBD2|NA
CASSHFGERGVPQGKSSYNEQFF
TGCGCCAGCAGCCATTTCGGAGAGCGGGGAGTCCCCCAAGGTAAAAGCTCCTACAATGAGCAGTTCTTC
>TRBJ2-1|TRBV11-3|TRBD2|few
CASSPTIELAGLHNEQFF
TGTGCCAGCAGCCCCACGATCGAACTAGCGGGCCTCCACAATGAGCAGTTCTTC
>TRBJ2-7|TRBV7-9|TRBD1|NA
CASSGTGGAAYEQYF
TGTGCCAGCAGCGGGACAGGGGGCGCAGCCTACGAGCAGTACTTC